The text below deals with one TCR beta chain. Its antigen is undetermined. This sample is part of a study of T cell responses to AZD1222 COVID-19 vaccine. Study-wide results and limits: Nearly half of spike-specific TCRs reportedly target variant regions that are unmutated in the B.1.351 and B.1.1.7 variants. Repertoires were obtained solely post-peak T cell response. Spike regions recognized by vaccine-associated CD4 TCRs spanned the protein, led by 160-218 and 743-854. A mostly white British donor set with more females was recruited, and clonal diversity was possibly underestimated.

The ends were cut back, 4 bases at V and 7 bases at J, with 12 bases in the middle. CDR1 is SGHNT and CDR2 is YYREEE in the germline V gene (reference sequence). There are 14 residues in the CDR3. The repertoire was sequenced with immunoSEQ multiplex PCR; TCRdb's copy has only in-frame clones and lacks some. The sample has about 100,000 clones, 89% seen once. The chain joins TRBV5-4 to TRBJ1-6, with D perhaps TRBD1 (6 bases). This TCR was sampled from an adult in good health. Sequenced here: peripheral blood, sampled on day 0 of AZD1222 vaccination. CDR3 amino acids: CASSPEGGNSPLHF. The CDR3 DNA reads as TGTGCCAGCAGCCCGGAGGGGGGGAATTCACCCCTCCACTTT.